These 22 T cell receptor beta chains share one sample of origin, sequenced in a study of shared clonotypes between healthy human individuals. Here immunoSEQ multiplex PCR was the method, and the copy in TCRdb shows in-frame clones only, minus some. Of around 600,000 clones listed, about 98% are singletons. Naive CD8 cells comprised CD45RO-negative, CCR7-positively selected cells, excluding terminally differentiated effector memory CD45RA+ cells. Sequenced sample: naive CD8+ T cells sorted from blood. These receptors were taken from a man aged 25 to 40 in good health.

This clone was counted a few times. The rearrangement joins TRBV27 to TRBJ2-7; the D is unclear. Germline V gene data show CDR1 as MNHEY and CDR2 as SMNVEV (reference sequence). Trimming took off 1 base at V and 7 bases at J, with 14 bases between the two ends. The CDR3 runs to 14 residues. CDR3 residues: CASSLLDPAEEQYF. The CDR3 DNA sequence: TGTGCCAGCAGTTTATTAGACCCCGCGGAGGAGCAGTACTTC.

The V call is TRBV27, the J call TRBJ2-1, with D possibly being TRBD2 (7 bases). Trimming cost V 4 bases and J 8 bases, with 15 bases left between them. Looked up from germline, CDR1 is MNHEY and CDR2 is SMNVEV (reference sequence). CDR3 size: 14 residues. Written as DNA, the CDR3 is TGTGCCAGCAGTTGGCGGGGGCGAGGGGATGAGCAGTTCTTC. Protein: CASSWRGRGDEQFF.

This chain connects TRBV4-1 to TRBJ1-2; 7 bases fit TRBD1. CDR3 size: 12 residues. Germline V lookup: CDR1 MGHRA, CDR2 YSYEKL. The V gene end was trimmed by 4 bases and the J gene end by 6 bases; junction bases not matched to a gene: 2. DNA for the CDR3: TGCGCCAGCAGCCGTACAGGGGATGGCTACACCTTC. It specifies CASSRTGDGYTF.

This chain uses TRBV15 with TRBJ2-7, with D maybe TRBD2 (6 bases). Trimming removed 0 bases at V and 5 bases at J, with 20 bases between. This CDR3 is built from 17 residues. Germline loops: CDR1 LNHNV, CDR2 YYDKDF (reference sequence). DNA of the CDR3: TGTGCCACCAGCAGAGAGCAGACGGGAGCCCCCGCGGACGAGCAGTACTTC. It codes for CATSREQTGAPADEQYF.

The J gene is TRBJ2-3, the V gene TRBV13, with 9 bases matching TRBD2. Germline V CDR1 and CDR2: PRHDT, FYEKMQ (reference sequence). The CDR3 loop spans 15 amino acids. The ends lost 4 bases at V and 1 base at J; junction bases unmatched: 3. CDR3 DNA sequence: TGTGCCAGCAGCTCTATAGCGGGAGGCACAGATACGCAGTATTTT. Translating it yields CASSSIAGGTDTQYF.

V and J are TRBV28 and TRBJ2-7; tentative D call: TRBD1 (5 bases). The V gene lost 2 bases and the J gene lost 6 bases, with 14 bases spanning the gap. The CDR3 loop spans 14 amino acids. Germline values: CDR1 MDHEN, CDR2 SYDVKM. CDR3 in amino acids: CASSLVRVLGEQYF. CDR3 DNA: TGTGCCAGCAGTTTAGTCAGGGTACTGGGCGAGCAGTACTTC.

The CDR3 protein is CAWKDDEKLFF. CDR3 nucleotides: TGTGCCTGGAAAGACGATGAAAAACTGTTTTTT. This chain uses TRBV30 with TRBJ1-4; D ambiguous. V shed 4 bases and J shed 6 bases, with 6 bases lying between them. The CDR3 is 11 residues long. Germline loops: CDR1 GTSNPN, CDR2 SVGIG (reference sequence).

The chain uses TRBV18 and TRBJ2-6; D call uncertain. The length of the CDR3 is 20 residues. CDR1 is KGHSH, CDR2 LQKENI, per germline. V lost 3 bases, J lost 0 bases, and 21 bases lay in between. CDR3 coding DNA: TGTGCCAGCTCACCCAGTTTTACCAGAACGACGAGCTCTGGGGCCAACGTCCTGACTTTC. It is translated as CASSPSFTRTTSSGANVLTF.

J is TRBJ1-5 and V is TRBV28, with D hard to call. The CDR3 consists of 14 residues. Germline values: CDR1 MDHEN, CDR2 SYDVKM. V was shortened by 4 bases and J by 5 bases, with 12 bases between the two germline ends. This CDR3 reads CASSSGSRDQPQHF. The CDR3 bases are TGTGCCAGCAGTTCCGGGAGTCGGGATCAGCCCCAGCATTTT.

Points on this clone: Other DNA sequences within the sample encode an identical CDR3. The chain uses TRBV27 and TRBJ2-2; D gene uncertain. Looked up from germline, CDR1 is MNHEY and CDR2 is SMNVEV (reference sequence). Trimming took off 3 bases at V and 2 bases at J, with 7 bases between the two ends. The CDR3 runs to 14 residues. The CDR3 DNA sequence: TGTGCCAGCAGTTTTGACGTAAACACCGGGGAGCTGTTTTTT. Translated: CASSFDVNTGELFF.

On this clone itself: Different DNA sequences within this sample yield the same CDR3. The rearrangement uses TRBV29-1 and TRBJ2-7; D is possibly TRBD1 or TRBD2 (5 bases each). The V gene lost 6 bases and the J gene lost 3 bases, with 12 bases spanning the gap. The germline gives CDR1 SQVTM, CDR2 ANQGSEA. The CDR3 runs to 12 residues. DNA for the CDR3: TGCAGCGTCTCGGGACGGAGCTACGAGCAGTACTTC. It yields the protein CSVSGRSYEQYF.

The sample holds one count of this clone. The chain joins TRBV5-4 to TRBJ2-3; the D is unclear. Trimming removed 0 bases from V and 2 bases from J, with 7 bases in between. Germline V gene sequence: CDR1 SGHNT, CDR2 YYREEE (reference sequence). This CDR3 is built from 14 residues. CDR3 nucleotides: TGTGCCAGCAGCTTGGGCGCATACACAGATACGCAGTATTTT. Protein product: CASSLGAYTDTQYF.

The J gene is TRBJ2-7, the V gene TRBV28; D assignment may be TRBD1 or TRBD2 (5 bases each). The CDR3 contains 13 residues. CDR1 MDHEN and CDR2 SYDVKM come from the germline V gene. Trimming shortened V by 7 bases and J by 4 bases, and 14 bases separated the two germline ends. CDR3 residues: CASTLEGRYEQYF. CDR3 in DNA: TGTGCCAGCACCCTCGAGGGGAGATACGAGCAGTACTTC.

The chain has TRBV6-6 and TRBJ2-1; D gene uncertain. Per germline, CDR1 MNHNY and CDR2 SVGAGI (reference sequence). The CDR3 is made up of 15 amino acids. Trimming shortened V by 2 bases and J by 6 bases, and 14 bases separated the two germline ends. The DNA of the CDR3 is TGTGCCAGCAGTTACAACTGGGAATCTGGCAATGAGCAGTTCTTC. Its translation is CASSYNWESGNEQFF.

This sequence joins TRBV11-1 and TRBJ2-3; 7 nucleotides agree with TRBD2. The germline V gene encodes CDR1 SGHAT and CDR2 FQDESV (reference sequence). The length of the CDR3 is 14 residues. J lost 3 bases, V lost 5 bases, and 5 bases had no gene match. The CDR3 sequence is CASSRRERTDTQYF. The CDR3 region has the DNA TGTGCCAGCAGCCGGCGGGAGCGTACAGATACGCAGTATTTT.

A note on this clone: Other DNA sequences in the sample encode the same CDR3. The rearrangement joins TRBV6-5 to TRBJ2-1; a weak D match, TRBD2 (5 bases). The CDR3 is 12 amino acids. Trimming shortened V by 2 bases and J by 6 bases, and 5 bases separated the two germline ends. CDR1 and CDR2 (germline): MNHEY, SVGAGI. CDR3 DNA: TGTGCCAGCAGTTACGGGAGCAATGAGCAGTTCTTC. This codes for CASSYGSNEQFF.

This chain connects TRBV5-4 to TRBJ2-7; 8 bases agree with TRBD1. Germline values: CDR1 SGHNT, CDR2 YYREEE (reference sequence). J gave up 6 bases and V 4 bases, and 3 bases lay outside the gene matches. The CDR3 is 12 amino acids. Written as DNA, the CDR3 is TGTGCCAGCAGCATGACAGGGGCCGAGCAGTACTTC. It translates to CASSMTGAEQYF.

The chain combines TRBV27 with TRBJ2-2; a weak D match, TRBD1 (6 bases). V dropped 3 bases and J dropped 6 bases, with 17 bases sitting between them. The CDR3 is 16 amino acids. Per germline, CDR1 MNHEY and CDR2 SMNVEV (reference sequence). CDR3 DNA sequence: TGTGCCAGCAGTTTTTATGCGGACAGAGGGGCCGGGGAGCTGTTTTTT. Its translation is CASSFYADRGAGELFF.

The CDR3 bases are TGTGCCAGCAGCTCCTCCTGGACTAGCGGTTATGAGCAGTTCTTC. Residues: CASSSSWTSGYEQFF. This chain links TRBV7-9 with TRBJ2-1, with TRBD2 matching over 10 bases. Per the germline V gene, CDR1 is SEHNR and CDR2 is FQNEAQ (reference sequence). This CDR3 region has 15 residues. J lost 8 bases, V lost 4 bases, and 8 bases had no gene match.

The chain carries TRBV7-6 and TRBJ2-7; no clear D gene. The V and J ends lost 2 bases and 2 bases respectively, with 7 bases between them. The CDR3 covers 13 residues. In germline, CDR1 is SGHVS, CDR2 FNYEAQ. This chain's CDR3 is CASSLNSTYEQYF. CDR3 coding DNA: TGTGCCAGCAGCTTAAACTCTACCTACGAGCAGTACTTC.

This chain links TRBV7-9 with TRBJ2-7; possibly TRBD1 for D (6 bases). The germline V gene has CDR1 SEHNR and CDR2 FQNEAQ (reference sequence). The CDR3 consists of 16 residues. Trimming shortened V by 4 bases and J by 1 base, and 17 bases separated the two germline ends. For the CDR3, the DNA is TGTGCCAGCAGCTCCGAGCTGAGGGGGAAATCCTACGAGCAGTACTTC. The encoded protein is CASSSELRGKSYEQYF.

This chain joins TRBV10-3 and TRBJ2-1; D is undetermined. V lost 10 bases to trimming and J lost 2 bases, with 18 bases between them. The CDR3 is made up of 15 amino acids. Germline CDR1 reads ENHRY; CDR2 reads SYGVKD. The CDR3 DNA sequence: TGTGCCACCAGCCCGTCTGAGACCCCCTACAATGAGCAGTTCTTC. Translating gives CATSPSETPYNEQFF.